The 20 T cell receptor beta chains below all came from one sample that was sequenced in a study of T-cell memory formation after mild COVID-19. TCRdb re-analysed the 5' RACE reads in MiXCR, keeping a single row per CDR3 protein. The table lists hundreds of thousands of distinct CDR3 sequences, roughly 15% of them singletons. Sequencing used PBMCs or a T cell subset sorted from them (not recorded which). Source of these receptors: an adult woman who had mild COVID-19 (a few samples of this study predate the infection). Cell type and time point are not known.

This chain links TRBV21-1 with TRBJ1-1. TRBV21-1 is assigned pseudogene status. This CDR3 has 15 amino acids. The CDR3 protein is CASSKVDGGKTEAFF. CDR3 nucleotide sequence: TGTGCCAGCAGCAAAGTAGACGGAGGGAAGACTGAAGCTTTCTTT.

This clonotype appeared many times. This sequence joins TRBV23-1 and TRBJ2-3, with a weak D call TRBD2 (6 bases). TRBV23-1 is designated an ORF whose function remains uncertain. V was pared by 3 bases and J by 8 bases, with 12 bases between. This CDR3 has 13 amino acids. As DNA, the CDR3 is TGCGCCAGCAGTCAGTCGGGACTCTTTACGCAGTATTTT. It is translated as CASSQSGLFTQYF.

This clonotype was observed many times. The gene calls are TRBV10-3 and TRBJ1-1; D gene ambiguous. The CDR3 is made up of 13 amino acids. Germline CDR1 and CDR2: ENHRY and SYGVKD. V was clipped by 2 bases and J by 0 bases, with 4 bases between them. The CDR3 protein is CAISEPVNTEAFF. In DNA form, the CDR3 reads TGTGCCATCAGTGAGCCGGTGAACACTGAAGCTTTCTTT.

A few counts support this clonotype. This sequence joins TRBV5-6 and TRBJ2-3; TRBD2 aligns across 7 bases. V was pared by 1 base and J by 4 bases, with 12 bases of the junction left unmatched. The CDR3 sequence is 17 residues long. CDR1 and CDR2 (germline): SGHDT, YYEEEE. The CDR3 reads CASSLIPGREGADTQYF. In nucleotides, the CDR3 is TGTGCCAGCAGCTTGATCCCCGGCAGGGAGGGAGCAGATACGCAGTATTTT.

This clonotype was counted between two and nine times. The chain joins TRBV3-1 to TRBJ1-1; D is undetermined. This CDR3 comprises 13 residues. Deletions cut 5 bases from V and 0 bases from J, with 7 bases between. In germline, CDR1 is LGHDT, CDR2 YNNKEL (reference sequence). CDR3 sequence: CASSSLMNTEAFF. Here the CDR3 DNA reads TGTGCCAGCAGCTCCCTCATGAACACTGAAGCTTTCTTT.

This clonotype turned up a few times. This chain uses TRBV19 with TRBJ1-2; D remains unclear. Per the germline V gene, CDR1 is LNHDA and CDR2 is SQIVND (reference sequence). The ends were cut back, 7 bases at V and 1 base at J, with 7 bases in the middle. This CDR3 comprises 12 residues. CDR3 region: CASNGGNYGYTF. Written as DNA, the CDR3 is TGTGCCAGTAACGGAGGTAACTATGGCTACACCTTC. The whole variable domain, filled in from reference TRBV19 and TRBJ1-2, reads DGGITQSPKYLFRKEGQNVTLSCEQNLNHDAMYWYRQDPGQGLRLIYYSQIVNDFQKGDIAEGYSVSREKKESFPLTVTSAQKNPTAFYLCASNGGNYGYTFGSGTRLTVV.

This clonotype was observed a few times. The chain combines TRBV12-3 or TRBV12-4 with TRBJ1-1; D not certain. V dropped 6 bases and J dropped 1 base, with 6 bases sitting between them. The CDR3 is 12 residues long. This CDR3 reads CASREANTEAFF. In DNA form, the CDR3 reads TGTGCCAGCAGGGAGGCGAACACTGAAGCTTTCTTT.

This clonotype has ten or more counts. The chain couples TRBV25-1 to TRBJ1-6; no reliable D call. The CDR3 covers 14 residues. V lost 5 bases and J 7 bases, leaving 12 bases between the germline ends. Germline CDR1 is MGHDK and CDR2 is SYGVNS. The CDR3 region has the DNA TGTGCCAGCAGTTCCTCCGCCACCAATTCACCCCTCCACTTT. As protein: CASSSSATNSPLHF.

The chain combines TRBV12-3 or TRBV12-4 with TRBJ2-1; no clear D. This CDR3 is built from 14 residues. V dropped 3 bases and J dropped 6 bases, with 12 bases sitting between them. The CDR3 sequence: CASSFSLGGNEQFF. The CDR3 region has the DNA TGTGCCAGCAGTTTTTCCCTCGGCGGCAATGAGCAGTTCTTC.

This clonotype was counted only a few times. The chain couples TRBV5-6 to TRBJ1-1; TRBD1 is a possible D gene (5 bases). Germline values: CDR1 SGHDT, CDR2 YYEEEE. Trimming took off 2 bases at V and 0 bases at J, with 8 bases between the two ends. This CDR3 has 14 residues. CDR3 region: CASSFLTVNTEAFF. The DNA of the CDR3 is TGTGCCAGCAGCTTTCTGACAGTGAACACTGAAGCTTTCTTT.

This clonotype was seen a few times. This rearrangement joins TRBV6-5 to TRBJ2-3; tentative D call: TRBD1 (6 bases). This CDR3 region has 15 residues. Trimming pared 2 bases from V and 1 base from J, leaving 10 bases between. The germline V gene has CDR1 MNHEY and CDR2 SVGAGI. DNA for the CDR3: TGTGCCAGCAGTTACATGAACAGGGGCACAGATACGCAGTATTTT. Residues: CASSYMNRGTDTQYF.

In its sample, this clonotype was seen many times. This sequence joins TRBV5-5 and TRBJ2-6; the match to TRBD2 covers 9 bases. Germline CDR1 reads SGHKS; CDR2 reads YYEKEE (reference sequence). The CDR3 spans 15 residues. V was pared by 3 bases and J by 7 bases, with 5 bases of the junction left unmatched. The CDR3 loop reads CASSSAGGVANVLTF. The CDR3 DNA follows: TGTGCCAGCAGCTCAGCGGGAGGTGTCGCCAACGTCCTGACTTTC. The full variable domain, completed using reference TRBV5-5 and TRBJ2-6, is DAGVTQSPTHLIKTRGQQVTLRCSPISGHKSVSWYQQVLGQGPQFIFQYYEKEERGRGNFPDRFSARQFPNYSSELNVNALLLGDSALYLCASSSAGGVANVLTFGAGSRLTVL.

V is TRBV29-1 and J is TRBJ2-3; 9 bases line up with TRBD1. Germline values: CDR1 SQVTM, CDR2 ANQGSEA. The CDR3 has 15 residues. V shed 3 bases and J 4 bases; nucleotides not matched to a gene: 8. CDR3 nucleotide sequence: TGCAGCGTTGACGGGTGGACAGGGGCAGCAGATACGCAGTATTTT. This sequence encodes CSVDGWTGAADTQYF.

This clonotype has a handful of counts. The J gene is TRBJ1-4, the V gene TRBV5-5, with D possibly being TRBD1 (6 bases). The length of the CDR3 is 17 residues. Trimming stripped 0 bases from V and 3 bases from J, with 15 bases between. Germline V gives CDR1 SGHKS, CDR2 YYEKEE (reference sequence). As DNA, the CDR3 is TGTGCCAGCAGCTTGGACAACAGGGTGATGGCTAATGAAAAACTGTTTTTT. Its translation is CASSLDNRVMANEKLFF.

V and J are TRBV2 and TRBJ2-5, with D tentatively TRBD1 or TRBD2 (5 bases each). V shed 4 bases and J shed 1 base, with 7 bases lying between them. This CDR3 region has 13 residues. Germline CDR1 reads SNHLY; CDR2 reads FYNNEI. In DNA form, the CDR3 reads TGTGCCAGCAGTGGGGACCGCCAAGAGACCCAGTACTTC. This sequence encodes CASSGDRQETQYF.

The rearrangement joins TRBV19 to TRBJ1-1; a weak D match, TRBD1 (5 bases). This CDR3 spans 15 amino acids. CDR1 is LNHDA and CDR2 is SQIVND in the germline V gene (reference sequence). V was shortened by 6 bases and J by 1 base, with 15 bases between the two germline ends. The CDR3 loop reads CASRNTGAPNTEAFF. In DNA form, the CDR3 reads TGTGCCAGTAGGAACACCGGGGCTCCGAACACTGAAGCTTTCTTT.

CDR3 loop: CATREQGSTDTQYF. The CDR3 nucleotides are TGTGCCACCAGGGAACAGGGGAGCACAGATACGCAGTATTTT. V and J are TRBV24-1 and TRBJ2-3, with 7 bases that match TRBD1. This CDR3 contains 14 residues. Trimming took 7 bases from V and 0 from J; bases not matched to a gene: 3. In germline, CDR1 is KGHDR, CDR2 SFDVKD.

The rearrangement links TRBV5-5 to TRBJ1-2; tentatively, D is TRBD1 (6 bases). The CDR3 spans 14 residues. Germline CDR1 and CDR2: SGHKS and YYEKEE (reference sequence). Trimming left V 5 bases short and J 2 bases short, with 13 bases between. The CDR3 protein is CASRPGQTNYGYTF. The CDR3 DNA reads TGTGCCAGCAGACCCGGACAGACAAACTATGGCTACACCTTC.

V usage is TRBV12-3 or TRBV12-4 and J usage is TRBJ1-5; TRBD1 matches at 7 bases. The CDR3 extends over 14 amino acids. V was pared by 6 bases and J by 3 bases, with 5 bases of the junction left unmatched. CDR3 nucleotides: TGTGCCAGCAGGACAGGGACGCTCAATCAGCCCCAGCATTTT. The encoded protein is CASRTGTLNQPQHF.

The chain is built from TRBV19 and TRBJ1-1, with D tentatively TRBD1 (5 bases). Germline V CDR1 and CDR2: LNHDA, SQIVND (reference sequence). Between the trimmed V and J ends, which lost 6 bases and 5 bases, there was a span of 10 bases. This CDR3 is 12 amino acids long. CDR3 nucleotides: TGTGCCAGTAGCCGCCAGGGAACTGAAGCTTTCTTT. Protein: CASSRQGTEAFF.